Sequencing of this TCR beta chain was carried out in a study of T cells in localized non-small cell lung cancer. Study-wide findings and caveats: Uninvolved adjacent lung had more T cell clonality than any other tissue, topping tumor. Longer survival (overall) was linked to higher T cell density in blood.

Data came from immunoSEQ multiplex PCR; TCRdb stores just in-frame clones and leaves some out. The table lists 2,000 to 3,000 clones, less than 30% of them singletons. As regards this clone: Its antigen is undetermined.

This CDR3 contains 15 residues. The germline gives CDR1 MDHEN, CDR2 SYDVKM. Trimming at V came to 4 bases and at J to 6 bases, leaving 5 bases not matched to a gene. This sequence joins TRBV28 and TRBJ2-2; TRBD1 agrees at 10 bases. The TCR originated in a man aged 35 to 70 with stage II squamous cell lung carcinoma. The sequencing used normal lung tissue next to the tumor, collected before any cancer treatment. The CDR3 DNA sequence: TGTGCCAGCAGTTCCCCGACAGGGGGCCCCGGGGAGCTGTTTTTT. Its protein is CASSSPTGGPGELFF.